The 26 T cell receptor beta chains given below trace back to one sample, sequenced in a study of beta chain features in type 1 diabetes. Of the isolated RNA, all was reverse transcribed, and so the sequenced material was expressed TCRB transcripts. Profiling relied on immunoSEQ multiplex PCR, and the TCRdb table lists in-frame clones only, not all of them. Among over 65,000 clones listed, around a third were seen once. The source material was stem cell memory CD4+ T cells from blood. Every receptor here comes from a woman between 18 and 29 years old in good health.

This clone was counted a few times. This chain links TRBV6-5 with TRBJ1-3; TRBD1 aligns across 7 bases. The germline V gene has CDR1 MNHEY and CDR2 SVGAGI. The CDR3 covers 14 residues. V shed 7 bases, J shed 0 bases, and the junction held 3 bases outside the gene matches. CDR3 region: CASTRDSSGNTIYF. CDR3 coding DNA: TGTGCCAGCACCCGGGACAGCTCTGGAAACACCATATATTTT.

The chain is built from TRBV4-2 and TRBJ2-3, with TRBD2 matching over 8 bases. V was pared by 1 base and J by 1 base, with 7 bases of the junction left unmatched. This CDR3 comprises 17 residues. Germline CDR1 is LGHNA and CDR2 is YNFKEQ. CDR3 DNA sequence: TGTGCCAGCAGCCAAGCGGGCGGGAGGCGGGGCACAGATACGCAGTATTTT. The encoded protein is CASSQAGGRRGTDTQYF.

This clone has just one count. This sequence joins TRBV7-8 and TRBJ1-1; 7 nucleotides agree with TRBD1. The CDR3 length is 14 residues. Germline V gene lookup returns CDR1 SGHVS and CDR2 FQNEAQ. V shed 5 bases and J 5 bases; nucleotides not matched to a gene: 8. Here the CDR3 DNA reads TGTGCCAGCAGCCCACGACAGGGTGGGACTGAAGCTTTCTTT. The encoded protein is CASSPRQGGTEAFF.

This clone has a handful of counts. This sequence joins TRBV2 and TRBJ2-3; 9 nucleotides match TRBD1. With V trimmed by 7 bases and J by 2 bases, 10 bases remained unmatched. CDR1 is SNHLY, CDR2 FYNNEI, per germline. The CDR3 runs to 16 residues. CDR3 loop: CASILGGDRATDTQYF. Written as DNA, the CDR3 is TGTGCCAGCATTCTAGGGGGGGACAGGGCCACAGATACGCAGTATTTT.

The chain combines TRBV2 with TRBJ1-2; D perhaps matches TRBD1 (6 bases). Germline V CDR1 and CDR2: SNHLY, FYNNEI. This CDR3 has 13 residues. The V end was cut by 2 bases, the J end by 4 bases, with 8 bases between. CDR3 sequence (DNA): TGTGCCAGCAGTGAACAGGGGTCCTATGGCTACACCTTC. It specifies CASSEQGSYGYTF.

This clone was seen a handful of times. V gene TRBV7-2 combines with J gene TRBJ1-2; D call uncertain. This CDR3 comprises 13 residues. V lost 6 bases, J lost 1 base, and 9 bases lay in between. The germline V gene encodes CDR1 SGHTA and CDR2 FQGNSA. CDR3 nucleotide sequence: TGTGCCAGCAGTCCACAAGATAACTATGGCTACACCTTC. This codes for CASSPQDNYGYTF. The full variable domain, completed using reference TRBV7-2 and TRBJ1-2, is GAGVSQSPSNKVTEKGKDVELRCDPISGHTALYWYRQSLGQGLEFLIYFQGNSAPDKSGLPSDRFSAERTGGSVSTLTIQRTQQEDSAVYLCASSPQDNYGYTFGSGTRLTVV.

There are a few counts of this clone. CDR3 amino acids: CASSLTSGITDTQYF. Here the CDR3 DNA reads TGCGCCAGCAGCTTGACTAGCGGGATCACAGATACGCAGTATTTT. The rearrangement uses TRBV5-1 and TRBJ2-3; 10 bases line up with TRBD2. The CDR3 extends over 15 amino acids. V gave up 1 base and J gave up 2 bases; unmatched junction bases: 1. CDR1 and CDR2 from the germline V gene are SGHRS and YFSETQ.

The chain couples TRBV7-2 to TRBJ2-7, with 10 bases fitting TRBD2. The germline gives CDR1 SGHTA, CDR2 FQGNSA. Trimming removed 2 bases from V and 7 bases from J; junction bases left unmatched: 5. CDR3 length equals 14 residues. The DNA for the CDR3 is TGTGCCAGCAGCTTATTGCTAGCGGGAGTAGAGCAGTACTTC. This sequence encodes CASSLLLAGVEQYF.

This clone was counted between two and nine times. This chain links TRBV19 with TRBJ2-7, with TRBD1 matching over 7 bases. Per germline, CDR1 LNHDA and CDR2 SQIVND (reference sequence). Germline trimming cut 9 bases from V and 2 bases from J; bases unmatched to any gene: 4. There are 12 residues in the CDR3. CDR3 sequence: CASRQGPYEQYF. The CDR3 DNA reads TGTGCCAGCAGACAGGGCCCCTACGAGCAGTACTTC.

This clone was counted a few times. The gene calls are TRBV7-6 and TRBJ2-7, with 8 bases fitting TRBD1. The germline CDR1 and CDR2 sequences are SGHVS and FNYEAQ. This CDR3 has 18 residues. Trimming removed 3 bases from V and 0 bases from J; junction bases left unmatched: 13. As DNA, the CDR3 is TGTGCCAGCAGCTTTTCGCTAAGGGACAGGAAAAGCTCCTACGAGCAGTACTTC. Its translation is CASSFSLRDRKSSYEQYF.

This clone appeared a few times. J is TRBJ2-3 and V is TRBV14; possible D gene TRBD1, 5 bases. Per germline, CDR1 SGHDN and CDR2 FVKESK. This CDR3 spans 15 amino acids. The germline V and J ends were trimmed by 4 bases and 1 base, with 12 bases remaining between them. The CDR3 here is CASSLRALGTDTQYF. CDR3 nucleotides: TGTGCCAGCAGCCTCAGGGCCCTGGGCACAGATACGCAGTATTTT.

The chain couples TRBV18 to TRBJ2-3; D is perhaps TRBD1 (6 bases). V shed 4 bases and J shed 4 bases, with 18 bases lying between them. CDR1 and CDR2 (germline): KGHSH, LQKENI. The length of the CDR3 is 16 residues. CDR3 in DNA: TGTGCCAGCTCACAGGGGACACCGACCCGGTCAGATACGCAGTATTTT. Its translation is CASSQGTPTRSDTQYF.

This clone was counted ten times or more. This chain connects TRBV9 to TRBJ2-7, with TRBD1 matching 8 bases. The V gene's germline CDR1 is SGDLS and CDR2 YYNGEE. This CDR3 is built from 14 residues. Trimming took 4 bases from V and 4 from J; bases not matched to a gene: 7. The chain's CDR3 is CASSSGGLGYEQYF. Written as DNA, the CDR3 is TGTGCCAGCAGCTCAGGGGGCCTCGGGTACGAGCAGTACTTC.

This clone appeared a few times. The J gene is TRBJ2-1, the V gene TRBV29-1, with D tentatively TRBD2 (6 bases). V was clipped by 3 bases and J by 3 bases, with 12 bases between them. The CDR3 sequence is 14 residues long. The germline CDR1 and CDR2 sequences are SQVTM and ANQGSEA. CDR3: CSVEEGSGYNEQFF. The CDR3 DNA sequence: TGCAGCGTTGAGGAGGGCTCCGGCTACAATGAGCAGTTCTTC.

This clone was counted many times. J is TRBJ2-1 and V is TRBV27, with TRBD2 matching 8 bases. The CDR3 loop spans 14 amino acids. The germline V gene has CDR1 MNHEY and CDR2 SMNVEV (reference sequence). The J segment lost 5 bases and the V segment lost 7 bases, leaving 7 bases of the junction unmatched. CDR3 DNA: TGTGCCAGCAATCTAGCGGGTCCAAACAATGAGCAGTTCTTC. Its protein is CASNLAGPNNEQFF.

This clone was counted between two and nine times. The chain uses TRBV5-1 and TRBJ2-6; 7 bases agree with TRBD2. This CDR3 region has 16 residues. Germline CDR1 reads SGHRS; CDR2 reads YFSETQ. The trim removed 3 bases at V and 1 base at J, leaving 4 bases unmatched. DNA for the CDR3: TGCGCCAGCAGCTGGGAGGGTTGGTCTGGGGCCAACGTCCTGACTTTC. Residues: CASSWEGWSGANVLTF. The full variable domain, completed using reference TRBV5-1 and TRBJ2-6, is KAGVTQTPRYLIKTRGQQVTLSCSPISGHRSVSWYQQTPGQGLQFLFEYFSETQRNKGNFPGRFSGRQFSNSRSEMNVSTLELGDSALYLCASSWEGWSGANVLTFGAGSRLTVL.

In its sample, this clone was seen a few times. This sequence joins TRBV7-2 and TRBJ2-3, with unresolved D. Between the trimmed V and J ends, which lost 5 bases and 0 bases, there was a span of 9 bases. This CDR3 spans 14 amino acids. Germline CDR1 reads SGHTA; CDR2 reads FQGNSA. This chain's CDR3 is CASSADSSTDTQYF. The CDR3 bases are TGTGCCAGCAGCGCCGATAGTAGCACAGATACGCAGTATTTT.

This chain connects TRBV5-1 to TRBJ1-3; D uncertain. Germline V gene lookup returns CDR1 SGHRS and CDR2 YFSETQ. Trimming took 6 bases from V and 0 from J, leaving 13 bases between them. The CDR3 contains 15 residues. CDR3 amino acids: CASTDPRDSGNTIYF. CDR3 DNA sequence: TGCGCCAGCACCGACCCTCGGGACTCTGGAAACACCATATATTTT.

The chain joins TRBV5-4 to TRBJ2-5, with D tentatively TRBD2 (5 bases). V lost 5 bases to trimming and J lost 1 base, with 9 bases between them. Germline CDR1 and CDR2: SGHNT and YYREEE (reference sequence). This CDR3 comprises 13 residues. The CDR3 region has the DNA TGTGCCAGCAGGGAAGGGAGCCAAGAGACCCAGTACTTC. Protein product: CASREGSQETQYF.

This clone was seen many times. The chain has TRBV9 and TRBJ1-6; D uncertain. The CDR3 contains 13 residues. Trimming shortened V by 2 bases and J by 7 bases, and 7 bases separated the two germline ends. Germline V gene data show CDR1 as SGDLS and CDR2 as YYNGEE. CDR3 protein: CASSVDENSPLHF. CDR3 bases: TGTGCCAGCAGCGTCGATGAGAATTCACCCCTCCACTTT.

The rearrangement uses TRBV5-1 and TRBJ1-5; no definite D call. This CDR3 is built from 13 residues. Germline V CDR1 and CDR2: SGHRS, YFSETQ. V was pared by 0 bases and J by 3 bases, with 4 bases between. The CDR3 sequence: CASSLGANQPQHF. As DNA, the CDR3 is TGCGCCAGCAGCTTGGGGGCCAATCAGCCCCAGCATTTT.

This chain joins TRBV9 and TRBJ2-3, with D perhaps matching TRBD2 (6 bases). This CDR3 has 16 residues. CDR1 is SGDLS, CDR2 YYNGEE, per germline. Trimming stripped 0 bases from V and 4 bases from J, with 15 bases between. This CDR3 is CASSVATGDFADTQYF. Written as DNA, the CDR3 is TGTGCCAGCAGCGTAGCTACGGGGGATTTCGCAGATACGCAGTATTTT.

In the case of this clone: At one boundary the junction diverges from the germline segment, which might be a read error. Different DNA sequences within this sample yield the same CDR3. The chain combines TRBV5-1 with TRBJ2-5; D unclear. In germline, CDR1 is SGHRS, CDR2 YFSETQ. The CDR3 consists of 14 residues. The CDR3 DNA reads TGCGCTAGCAGCTTGGACGCCGCGTGGGAGACCCAGTACTTC. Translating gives CASSLDAAWETQYF.

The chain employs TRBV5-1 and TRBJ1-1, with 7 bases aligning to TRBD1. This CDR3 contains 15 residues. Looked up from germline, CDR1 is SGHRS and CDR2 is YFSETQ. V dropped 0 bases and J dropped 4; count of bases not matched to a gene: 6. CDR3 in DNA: TGCGCCAGCAGCTTGGAGGTAGCAGGGGGCACTGAAGCTTTCTTT. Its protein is CASSLEVAGGTEAFF.

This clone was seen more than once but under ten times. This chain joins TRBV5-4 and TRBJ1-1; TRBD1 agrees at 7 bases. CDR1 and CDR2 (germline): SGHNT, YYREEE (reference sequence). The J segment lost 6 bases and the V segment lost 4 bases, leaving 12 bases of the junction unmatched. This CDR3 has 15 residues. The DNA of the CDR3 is TGTGCCAGCAGCACCAGACAGGGCACAGTCCCTGAAGCTTTCTTT. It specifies CASSTRQGTVPEAFF.

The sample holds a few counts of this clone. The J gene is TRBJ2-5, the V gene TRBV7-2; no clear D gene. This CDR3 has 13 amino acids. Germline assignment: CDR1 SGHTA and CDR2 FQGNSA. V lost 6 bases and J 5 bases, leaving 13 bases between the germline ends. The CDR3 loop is CASSSTASETQYF. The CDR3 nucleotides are TGTGCCAGCAGTTCTACTGCGAGCGAGACCCAGTACTTC.